Sequencing of this T cell receptor beta chain was carried out in a study of shared clonotypes between healthy human individuals. Note on this clone: Other DNA variants within this sample encode the same CDR3.

The study separated CD4+ cells into CD45RA+ naive and CD45RA-negative memory subsets. The germline gives CDR1 SGHTA, CDR2 FQGNSA. V was clipped by 3 bases and J by 6 bases, with 6 bases between them. The CDR3 length is 12 residues. Data came from immunoSEQ multiplex PCR; TCRdb stores just in-frame clones and leaves some out. The sample lists 1 million to 1.3 million clones; approximately 78% were seen once. The TCR was taken from a man aged 18-30 years in good health. Some clones in this sample may be carry-over from other donors' samples. Input material: memory CD4+ T cells from PBMCs. As for subset: CD45RA-negative fraction. The genes are TRBV7-2 and TRBJ1-5, with D possibly TRBD1 on 5 matching bases. The chain's CDR3 is CASSLGGQPQHF. For the CDR3, the DNA is TGTGCCAGCAGCTTGGGGGGTCAGCCCCAGCATTTT.